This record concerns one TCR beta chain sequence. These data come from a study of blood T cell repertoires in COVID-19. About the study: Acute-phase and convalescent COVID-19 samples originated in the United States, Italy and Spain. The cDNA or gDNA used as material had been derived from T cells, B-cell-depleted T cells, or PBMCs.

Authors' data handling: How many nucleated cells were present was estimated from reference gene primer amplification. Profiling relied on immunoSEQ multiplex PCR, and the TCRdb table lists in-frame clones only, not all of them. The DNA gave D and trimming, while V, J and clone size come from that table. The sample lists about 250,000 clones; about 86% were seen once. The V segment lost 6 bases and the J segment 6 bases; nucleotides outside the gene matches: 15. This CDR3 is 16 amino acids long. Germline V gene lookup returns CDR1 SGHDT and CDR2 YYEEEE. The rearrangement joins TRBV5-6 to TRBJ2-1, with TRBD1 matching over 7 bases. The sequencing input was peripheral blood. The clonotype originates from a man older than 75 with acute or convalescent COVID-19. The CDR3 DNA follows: TGTGCCAGCACCATTCCAGGGACAGCGAGGCGCAATGAGCAGTTCTTC. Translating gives CASTIPGTARRNEQFF.